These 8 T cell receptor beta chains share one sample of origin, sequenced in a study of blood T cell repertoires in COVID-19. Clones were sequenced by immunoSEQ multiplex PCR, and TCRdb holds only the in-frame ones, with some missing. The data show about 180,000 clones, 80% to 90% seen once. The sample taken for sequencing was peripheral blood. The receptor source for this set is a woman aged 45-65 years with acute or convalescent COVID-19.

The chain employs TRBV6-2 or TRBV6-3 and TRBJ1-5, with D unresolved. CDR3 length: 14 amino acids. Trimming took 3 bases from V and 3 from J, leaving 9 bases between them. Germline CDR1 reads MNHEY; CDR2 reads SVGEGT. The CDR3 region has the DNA TGTGCCAGCAGTTATGGCGGTTCCAATCAGCCCCAGCATTTT. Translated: CASSYGGSNQPQHF.

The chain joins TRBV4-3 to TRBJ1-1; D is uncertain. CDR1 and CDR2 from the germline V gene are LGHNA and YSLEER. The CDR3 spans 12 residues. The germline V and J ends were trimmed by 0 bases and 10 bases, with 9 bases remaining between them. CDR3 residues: CASSQDTGRAFF. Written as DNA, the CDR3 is TGCGCCAGCAGCCAAGATACGGGGAGAGCTTTCTTT.

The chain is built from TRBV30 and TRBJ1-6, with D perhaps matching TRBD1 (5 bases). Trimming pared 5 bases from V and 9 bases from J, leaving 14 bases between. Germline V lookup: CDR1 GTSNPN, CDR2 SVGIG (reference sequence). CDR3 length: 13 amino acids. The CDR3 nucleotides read TGTGCCTGGGGGACTGGGTGGAGTTCACCCCTCCACTTT. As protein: CAWGTGWSSPLHF.

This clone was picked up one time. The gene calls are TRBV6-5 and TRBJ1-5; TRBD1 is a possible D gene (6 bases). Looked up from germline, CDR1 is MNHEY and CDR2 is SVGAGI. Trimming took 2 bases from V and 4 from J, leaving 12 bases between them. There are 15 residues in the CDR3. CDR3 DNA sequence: TGTGCCAGCAGTTACCAACTAGGGGGTAATCAGCCCCAGCATTTT. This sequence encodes CASSYQLGGNQPQHF.

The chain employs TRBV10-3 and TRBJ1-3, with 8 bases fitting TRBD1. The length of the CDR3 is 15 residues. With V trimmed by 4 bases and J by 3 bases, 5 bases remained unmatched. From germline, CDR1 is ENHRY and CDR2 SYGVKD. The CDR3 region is CAISGGQGGGNTIYF. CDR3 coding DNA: TGTGCCATCAGTGGCGGACAGGGTGGTGGAAACACCATATATTTT.

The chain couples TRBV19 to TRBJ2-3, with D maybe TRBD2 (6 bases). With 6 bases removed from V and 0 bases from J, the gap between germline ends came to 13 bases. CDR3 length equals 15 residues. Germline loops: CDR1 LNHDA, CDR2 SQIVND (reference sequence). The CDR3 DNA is TGTGCCAGTAGAACTAGCTCGGCTAGCACAGATACGCAGTATTTT. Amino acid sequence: CASRTSSASTDTQYF.

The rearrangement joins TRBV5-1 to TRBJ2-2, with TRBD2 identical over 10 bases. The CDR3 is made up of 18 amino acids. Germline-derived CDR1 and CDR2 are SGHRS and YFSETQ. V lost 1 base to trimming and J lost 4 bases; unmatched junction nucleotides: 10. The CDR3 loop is CASSLTQSGRALTGELFF. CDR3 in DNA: TGCGCCAGCAGCTTGACTCAAAGCGGGAGGGCCCTCACCGGGGAGCTGTTTTTT.

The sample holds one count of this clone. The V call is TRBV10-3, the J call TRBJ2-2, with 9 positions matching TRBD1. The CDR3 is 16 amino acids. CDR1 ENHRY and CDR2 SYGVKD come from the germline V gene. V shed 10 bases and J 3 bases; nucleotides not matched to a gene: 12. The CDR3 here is CATLQGARQDTGELFF. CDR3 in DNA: TGTGCCACCCTACAGGGGGCGCGGCAGGACACCGGGGAGCTGTTTTTT.